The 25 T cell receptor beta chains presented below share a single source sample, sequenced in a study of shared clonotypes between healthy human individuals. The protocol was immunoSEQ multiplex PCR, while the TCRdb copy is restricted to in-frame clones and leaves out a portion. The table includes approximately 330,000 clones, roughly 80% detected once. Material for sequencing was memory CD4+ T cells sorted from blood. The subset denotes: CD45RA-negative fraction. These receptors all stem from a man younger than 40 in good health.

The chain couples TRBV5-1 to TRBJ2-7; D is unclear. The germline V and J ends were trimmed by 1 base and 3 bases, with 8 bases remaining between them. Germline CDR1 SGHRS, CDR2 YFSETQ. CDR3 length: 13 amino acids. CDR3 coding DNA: TGCGCCAGCAGCTTGATTCCGGGCTACGAGCAGTACTTC. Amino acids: CASSLIPGYEQYF.

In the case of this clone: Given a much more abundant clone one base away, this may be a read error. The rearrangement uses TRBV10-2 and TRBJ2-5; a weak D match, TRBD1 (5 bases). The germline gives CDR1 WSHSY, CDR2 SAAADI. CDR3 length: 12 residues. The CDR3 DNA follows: TGCGCCAGCCGACAGATTCAAGAGGCCCAGTACTTC. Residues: CASRQIQEAQYF.

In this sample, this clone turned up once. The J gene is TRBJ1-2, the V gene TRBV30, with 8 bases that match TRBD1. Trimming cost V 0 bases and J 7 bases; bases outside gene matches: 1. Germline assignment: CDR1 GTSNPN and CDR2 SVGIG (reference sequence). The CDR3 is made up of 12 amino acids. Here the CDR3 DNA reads TGTGCCTGGAGTGTACAGGGGGGTGGCTACACCTTC. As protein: CAWSVQGGGYTF.

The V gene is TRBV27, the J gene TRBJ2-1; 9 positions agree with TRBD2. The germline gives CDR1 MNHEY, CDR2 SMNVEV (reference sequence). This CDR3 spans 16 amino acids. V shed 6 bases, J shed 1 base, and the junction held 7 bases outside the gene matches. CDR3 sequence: CASRYLAGESYNEQFF. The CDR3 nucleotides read TGTGCCAGCAGATATTTAGCGGGAGAGTCCTACAATGAGCAGTTCTTC.

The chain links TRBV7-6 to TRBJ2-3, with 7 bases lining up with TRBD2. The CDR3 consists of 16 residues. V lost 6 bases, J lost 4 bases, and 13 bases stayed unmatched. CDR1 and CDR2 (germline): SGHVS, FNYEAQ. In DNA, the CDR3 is TGTGCCAGCAGAGAGGGCACGGGAGGTCTACCAGATACGCAGTATTTT. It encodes CASREGTGGLPDTQYF.

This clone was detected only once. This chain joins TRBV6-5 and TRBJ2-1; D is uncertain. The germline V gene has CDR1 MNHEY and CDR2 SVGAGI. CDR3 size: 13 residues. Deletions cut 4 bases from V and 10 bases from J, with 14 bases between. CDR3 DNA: TGTGCCAGCAGTTCCGGCTCGCGGAGCGAGCAGTTCTTC. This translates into CASSSGSRSEQFF.

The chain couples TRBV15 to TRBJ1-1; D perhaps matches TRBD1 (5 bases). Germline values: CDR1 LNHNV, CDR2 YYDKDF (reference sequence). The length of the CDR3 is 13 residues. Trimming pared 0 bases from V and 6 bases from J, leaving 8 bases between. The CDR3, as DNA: TGTGCCACCAGCAGAGATCAGGGAGCTGAAGCTTTCTTT. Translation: CATSRDQGAEAFF.

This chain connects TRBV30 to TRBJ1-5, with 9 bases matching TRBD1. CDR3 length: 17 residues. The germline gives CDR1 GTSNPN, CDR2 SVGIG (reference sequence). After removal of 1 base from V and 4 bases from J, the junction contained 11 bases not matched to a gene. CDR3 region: CAWSEGQGFSWNQPQHF. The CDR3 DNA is TGTGCCTGGAGTGAGGGACAGGGTTTTTCGTGGAATCAGCCCCAGCATTTT.

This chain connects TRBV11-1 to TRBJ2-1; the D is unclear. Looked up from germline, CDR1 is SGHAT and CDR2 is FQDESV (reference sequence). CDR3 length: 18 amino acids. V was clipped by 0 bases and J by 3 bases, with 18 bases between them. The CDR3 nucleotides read TGTGCCAGCAGCTTAGCCTTTTTTGGTAGTTTTATCTACAATGAGCAGTTCTTC. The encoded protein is CASSLAFFGSFIYNEQFF.

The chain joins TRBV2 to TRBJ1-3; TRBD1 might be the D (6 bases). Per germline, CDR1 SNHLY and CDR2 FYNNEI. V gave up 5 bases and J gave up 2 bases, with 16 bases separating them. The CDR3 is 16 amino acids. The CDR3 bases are TGTGCCAGCAGTTTCACCTCTGCAGGGGCTGGAAACACCATATATTTT. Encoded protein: CASSFTSAGAGNTIYF.

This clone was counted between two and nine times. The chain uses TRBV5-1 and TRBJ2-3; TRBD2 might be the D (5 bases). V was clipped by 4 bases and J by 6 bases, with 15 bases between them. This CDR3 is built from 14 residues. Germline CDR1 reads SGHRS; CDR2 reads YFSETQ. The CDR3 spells CASSVEARRDTQYF. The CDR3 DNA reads TGCGCCAGCAGCGTGGAGGCGAGGCGGGATACGCAGTATTTT.

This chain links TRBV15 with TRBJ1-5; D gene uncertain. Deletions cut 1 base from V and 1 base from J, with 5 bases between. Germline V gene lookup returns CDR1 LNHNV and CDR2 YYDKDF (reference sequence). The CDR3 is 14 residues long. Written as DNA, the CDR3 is TGTGCCACCAGCAGAGGGTTAAGCAATCAGCCCCAGCATTTT. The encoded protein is CATSRGLSNQPQHF.

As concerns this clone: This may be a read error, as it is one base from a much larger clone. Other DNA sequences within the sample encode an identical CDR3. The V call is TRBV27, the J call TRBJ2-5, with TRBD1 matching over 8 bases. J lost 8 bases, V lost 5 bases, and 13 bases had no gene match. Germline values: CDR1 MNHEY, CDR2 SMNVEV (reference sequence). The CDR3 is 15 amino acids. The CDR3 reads CASSPGQGRSETQYF. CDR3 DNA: TGTGCCAGCAGTCCAGGACAGGGAAGATCAGAAACCCAGTACTTC.

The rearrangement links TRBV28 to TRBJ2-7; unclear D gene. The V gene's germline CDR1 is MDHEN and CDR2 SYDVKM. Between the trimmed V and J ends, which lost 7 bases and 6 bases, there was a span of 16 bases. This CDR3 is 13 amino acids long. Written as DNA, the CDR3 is TGTGCCAGCACCGCCATCGCATGGGGCGAGCAGTACTTC. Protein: CASTAIAWGEQYF.

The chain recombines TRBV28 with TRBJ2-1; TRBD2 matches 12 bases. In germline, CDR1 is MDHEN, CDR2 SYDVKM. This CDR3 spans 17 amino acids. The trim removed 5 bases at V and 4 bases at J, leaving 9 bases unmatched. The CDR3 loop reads CASSESGTSGQYNEQFF. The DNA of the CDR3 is TGTGCCAGCAGTGAATCCGGGACTAGCGGGCAATACAATGAGCAGTTCTTC.

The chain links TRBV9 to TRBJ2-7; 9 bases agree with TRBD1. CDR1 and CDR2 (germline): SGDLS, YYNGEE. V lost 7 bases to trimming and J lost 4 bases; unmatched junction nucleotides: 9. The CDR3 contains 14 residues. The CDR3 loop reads CASQPGTGTYEQYF. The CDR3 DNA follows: TGTGCCAGCCAACCCGGGACAGGGACATACGAGCAGTACTTC. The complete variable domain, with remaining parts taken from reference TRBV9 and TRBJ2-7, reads DSGVTQTPKHLITATGQRVTLRCSPRSGDLSVYWYQQSLDQGLQFLIQYYNGEERAKGNILERFSAQQFPDLHSELNLSSLELGDSALYFCASQPGTGTYEQYFGPGTRLTVT.

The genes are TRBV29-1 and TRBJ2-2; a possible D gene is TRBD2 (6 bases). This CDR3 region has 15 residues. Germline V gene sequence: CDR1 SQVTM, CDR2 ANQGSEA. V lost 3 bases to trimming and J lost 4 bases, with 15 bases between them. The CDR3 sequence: CSVDFGGRVTGELFF. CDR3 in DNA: TGCAGCGTTGATTTTGGAGGGCGGGTCACCGGGGAGCTGTTTTTT.

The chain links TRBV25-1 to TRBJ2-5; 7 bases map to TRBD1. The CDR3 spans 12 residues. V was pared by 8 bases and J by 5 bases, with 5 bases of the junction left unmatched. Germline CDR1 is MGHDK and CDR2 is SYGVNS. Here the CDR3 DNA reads TGTGCCAGCGGAAGGGGGCAGGAGACCCAGTACTTC. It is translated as CASGRGQETQYF.

Here the CDR3 DNA reads TGTGCCAGCAGACCCGCACGATACGGCAATCAGCCCCAGCATTTT. Encoded protein: CASRPARYGNQPQHF. The V call is TRBV21-1, the J call TRBJ1-5. TRBV21-1 corresponds to a pseudogene. The CDR3 is 15 amino acids.

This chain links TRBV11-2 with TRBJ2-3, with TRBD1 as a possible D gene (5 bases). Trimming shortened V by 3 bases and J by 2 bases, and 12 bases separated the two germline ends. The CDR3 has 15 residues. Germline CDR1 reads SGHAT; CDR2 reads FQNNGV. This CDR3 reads CASSFEQDLTDTQYF. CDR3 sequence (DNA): TGTGCCAGCAGCTTCGAACAGGACCTCACAGATACGCAGTATTTT.

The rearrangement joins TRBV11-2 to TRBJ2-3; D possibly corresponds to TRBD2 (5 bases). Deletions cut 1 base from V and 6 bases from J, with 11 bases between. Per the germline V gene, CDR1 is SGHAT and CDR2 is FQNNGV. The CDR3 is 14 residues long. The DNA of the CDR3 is TGTGCCAGCAGCTTAGGTATCGAGCGGGATACGCAGTATTTT. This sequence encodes CASSLGIERDTQYF.

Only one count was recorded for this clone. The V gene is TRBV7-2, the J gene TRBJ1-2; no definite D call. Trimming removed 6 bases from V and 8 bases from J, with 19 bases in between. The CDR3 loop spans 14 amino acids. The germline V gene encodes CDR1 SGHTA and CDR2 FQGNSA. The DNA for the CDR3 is TGTGCCAGCAGTGAATCCGGGTTACTTGGAGGCTACACCTTC. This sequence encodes CASSESGLLGGYTF.

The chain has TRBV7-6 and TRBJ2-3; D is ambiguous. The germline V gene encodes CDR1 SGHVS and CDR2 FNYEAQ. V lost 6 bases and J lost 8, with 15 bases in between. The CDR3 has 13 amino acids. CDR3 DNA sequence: TGTGCCAGCAGTTCCGTACAGCTCCCTACGCAGTATTTT. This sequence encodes CASSSVQLPTQYF.

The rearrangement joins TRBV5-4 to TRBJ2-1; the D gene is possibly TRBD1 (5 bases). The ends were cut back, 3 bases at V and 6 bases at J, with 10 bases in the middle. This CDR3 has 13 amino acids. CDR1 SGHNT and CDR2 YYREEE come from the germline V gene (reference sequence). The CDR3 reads CASSSGHPNEQFF. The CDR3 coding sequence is TGTGCCAGCAGCTCCGGACATCCCAATGAGCAGTTCTTC.

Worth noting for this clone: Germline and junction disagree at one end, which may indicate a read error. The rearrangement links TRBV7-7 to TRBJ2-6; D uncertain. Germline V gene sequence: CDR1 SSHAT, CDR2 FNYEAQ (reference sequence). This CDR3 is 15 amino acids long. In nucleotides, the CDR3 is TGTGCTAGCAGCGCGGATTTAGCTGGGGCCAACGTCCTGACTTTC. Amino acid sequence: CASSADLAGANVLTF.